These 24 T cell receptor beta chains were sequenced from one sample in a study of CD8+ T cells in alopecia areata. cDNA serving as the sequencing template came from extracted, reverse transcribed RNA. The assay was immunoSEQ multiplex PCR, and TCRdb's table has in-frame clones only and misses some. Of 150,000 to 200,000 clones in the sample, 40% to 55% were seen once. Treatment reported: oral pan-JAK inhibitor, 5-10 mg twice daily. The source material was CD8+ T cells sorted from blood, sampled around week 54, from a patient treated with tofacitinib. The receptors shown here come from a human donor with alopecia areata.

The chain recombines TRBV9 with TRBJ1-2; 8 nucleotides line up with TRBD1. V trimming: 5 bases; J trimming: 4 bases; junction bases outside the gene matches: 4. This CDR3 spans 13 amino acids. Germline CDR1 SGDLS, CDR2 YYNGEE. The CDR3 is CASRPGGAYGYTF. The DNA of the CDR3 is TGTGCCAGCAGACCAGGGGGCGCCTATGGCTACACCTTC.

This chain links TRBV11-2 with TRBJ2-2, with 9 bases matching TRBD1. The CDR3 has 16 residues. The germline V gene has CDR1 SGHAT and CDR2 FQNNGV. V lost 5 bases and J lost 3; bases outside the gene matches: 7. The CDR3 DNA sequence: TGTGCCAGCAGCACCGTCGGGACAGGGTACACCGGGGAGCTGTTTTTT. It encodes CASSTVGTGYTGELFF.

The chain employs TRBV27 and TRBJ2-5, with 9 bases lining up with TRBD2. CDR1 and CDR2 from the germline V gene are MNHEY and SMNVEV (reference sequence). This CDR3 has 15 residues. V shed 7 bases, J shed 2 bases, and the junction held 8 bases outside the gene matches. This CDR3 is CASTQTAGGQETQYF. In nucleotides, the CDR3 is TGTGCCAGCACTCAGACGGCGGGGGGGCAAGAGACCCAGTACTTC.

This sequence joins TRBV2 and TRBJ2-3, with a possible D match to TRBD1 (6 bases). V was pared by 3 bases and J by 1 base, with 11 bases between. The CDR3 totals 15 residues. The germline V gene encodes CDR1 SNHLY and CDR2 FYNNEI. Written as DNA, the CDR3 is TGTGCCAGCAGTGATTGGACAGCCCGCACAGATACGCAGTATTTT. Translated: CASSDWTARTDTQYF.

This clone was observed a handful of times. The rearrangement joins TRBV6-5 to TRBJ2-5; TRBD1 matches 7 bases. CDR1 and CDR2 from the germline V gene are MNHEY and SVGAGI. The CDR3 is 16 residues long. V lost 2 bases and J lost 3; bases outside the gene matches: 9. For the CDR3, the DNA is TGTGCCAGCAGTTACCCCGGGACAGACGGAGAAGAGACCCAGTACTTC. Its translation: CASSYPGTDGEETQYF.

V is TRBV11-2 and J is TRBJ1-6; D is unresolved. With 3 bases removed from V and 0 bases from J, the gap between germline ends came to 3 bases. This CDR3 contains 14 residues. Germline loops: CDR1 SGHAT, CDR2 FQNNGV. DNA of the CDR3: TGTGCCAGCAGCTTTGGCTCCTATAATTCACCCCTCCACTTT. Translating gives CASSFGSYNSPLHF.

The genes are TRBV30 and TRBJ1-4, with 11 bases matching TRBD1. The V gene's germline CDR1 is GTSNPN and CDR2 SVGIG (reference sequence). J was trimmed by 10 bases and V by 6 bases; bases with no gene match: 7. CDR3 length equals 13 residues. In nucleotides, the CDR3 is TGTGCCTGCCGGACAGGGGGCATCGGAAAACTGTTTTTT. The encoded protein is CACRTGGIGKLFF.

This clone was picked up one time. J is TRBJ2-1 and V is TRBV9; D unclear. Per germline, CDR1 SGDLS and CDR2 YYNGEE. Trimming shortened V by 0 bases and J by 4 bases, and 8 bases separated the two germline ends. This CDR3 has 14 amino acids. DNA of the CDR3: TGTGCCAGCAGCGTAGGTGAGGTTTACAATGAGCAGTTCTTC. Protein: CASSVGEVYNEQFF.

J is TRBJ1-1 and V is TRBV25-1; D remains ambiguous. CDR3 length: 15 residues. Deletions cut 2 bases from V and 1 base from J, with 11 bases between. The V gene's germline CDR1 is MGHDK and CDR2 SYGVNS. The CDR3 sequence: CASSEISDWNTEAFF. For the CDR3, the DNA is TGTGCCAGCAGTGAAATTTCCGATTGGAACACTGAAGCTTTCTTT.

This clone was observed a handful of times. The rearrangement uses TRBV5-6 and TRBJ1-5, with no clear D. The V and J ends lost 3 bases and 4 bases respectively, with 11 bases between them. Germline values: CDR1 SGHDT, CDR2 YYEEEE. There are 14 residues in the CDR3. The CDR3 DNA reads TGTGCCAGCAGCTGGGCCCTAGGAAATCAGCCCCAGCATTTT. It yields the protein CASSWALGNQPQHF.

This chain links TRBV10-3 with TRBJ2-1, with 7 bases that match TRBD1. Germline V lookup: CDR1 ENHRY, CDR2 SYGVKD. This CDR3 has 17 residues. The V gene end was trimmed by 3 bases and the J gene end by 0 bases; junction bases not matched to a gene: 8. CDR3 sequence: CAISDLDRLSSYNEQFF. CDR3 nucleotides: TGTGCCATCAGTGATTTGGACAGGTTGAGCTCCTACAATGAGCAGTTCTTC.

This chain joins TRBV7-9 and TRBJ2-5, with a weak D call TRBD1 (6 bases). Per germline, CDR1 SEHNR and CDR2 FQNEAQ (reference sequence). With 11 bases removed from V and 5 bases from J, the gap between germline ends came to 21 bases. The CDR3 runs to 14 residues. The CDR3 loop reads CACSLAGTQETQYF. As DNA, the CDR3 is TGTGCCTGCTCCTTGGCCGGGACACAGGAGACCCAGTACTTC.

This clone was detected a few times. The genes are TRBV7-2 and TRBJ1-6; D gene unclear. From germline, CDR1 is SGHTA and CDR2 FQGNSA. V gave up 5 bases and J gave up 9 bases, with 11 bases separating them. The CDR3 runs 13 residues. This CDR3 is CASSGETGSPLHF. In DNA form, the CDR3 reads TGTGCCAGCAGCGGAGAAACGGGTTCACCCCTCCACTTT.

J is TRBJ1-2 and V is TRBV30; D not resolved. Trimming took 5 bases from V and 6 from J, leaving 10 bases between them. The CDR3 is 11 residues long. Germline values: CDR1 GTSNPN, CDR2 SVGIG (reference sequence). Here the CDR3 DNA reads TGTGCCTGGTATCCCTCGGATGGCTACACCTTC. This sequence encodes CAWYPSDGYTF.

V usage is TRBV5-4 and J usage is TRBJ2-7; 8 bases map to TRBD1. Germline V CDR1 and CDR2: SGHNT, YYREEE (reference sequence). V trimming: 6 bases; J trimming: 5 bases; junction bases outside the gene matches: 10. The CDR3 extends over 14 amino acids. DNA for the CDR3: TGTGCCAGCAACCCGGGACAGGCCTTCGACGAGCAGTACTTC. Its protein is CASNPGQAFDEQYF.

The J gene is TRBJ1-2, the V gene TRBV27; D is undetermined. Germline values: CDR1 MNHEY, CDR2 SMNVEV (reference sequence). V lost 1 base to trimming and J lost 3 bases, with 6 bases between them. The CDR3 has 13 amino acids. CDR3 DNA sequence: TGTGCCAGCAGTTTATACGCTGACTATGGCTACACCTTC. Amino acids: CASSLYADYGYTF.

J is TRBJ1-6 and V is TRBV5-6; no definite D call. Deletions cut 0 bases from V and 11 bases from J, with 9 bases between. CDR1 and CDR2 from the germline V gene are SGHDT and YYEEEE. The CDR3 covers 13 residues. The CDR3 DNA sequence: TGTGCCAGCAGCTTGGGCACATTTCCACCCCTCCACTTT. Protein product: CASSLGTFPPLHF.

This clone was seen a few times. The V gene is TRBV5-1, the J gene TRBJ1-2, with 9 bases lining up with TRBD1. This CDR3 has 16 amino acids. Germline V lookup: CDR1 SGHRS, CDR2 YFSETQ. V shed 4 bases, J shed 1 base, and the junction held 8 bases outside the gene matches. For the CDR3, the DNA is TGCGCCAGCAGCCCGGGACAGGGCGAGAGTAACTATGGCTACACCTTC. The encoded protein is CASSPGQGESNYGYTF.

This clone has more than one count but fewer than ten. In DNA form, the CDR3 reads TGCGCCAGCAGCTTAAACCTAGCGGGGGGTTACAATGAGCAGTTCTTC. Its protein is CASSLNLAGGYNEQFF. The V and J genes are TRBV5-1 and TRBJ2-1; 11 bases fit TRBD2. Germline V gene sequence: CDR1 SGHRS, CDR2 YFSETQ. The CDR3 consists of 16 residues. The J segment lost 4 bases and the V segment lost 2 bases, leaving 5 bases of the junction unmatched.

Only a few counts were recorded for this clone. The chain joins TRBV18 to TRBJ1-1, with a possible D match to TRBD1 (6 bases). Trimming removed 0 bases at V and 1 base at J, with 9 bases between. Germline lookup yields CDR1 KGHSH and CDR2 LQKENI. The CDR3 sequence is 15 residues long. The CDR3 loop is CASSPPRGENTEAFF. DNA of the CDR3: TGTGCCAGCTCACCACCCAGGGGTGAGAACACTGAAGCTTTCTTT.

This clone was observed a handful of times. The chain carries TRBV7-9 and TRBJ1-2; TRBD1 aligns across 7 bases. The CDR3 covers 14 residues. Per the germline V gene, CDR1 is SEHNR and CDR2 is FQNEAQ (reference sequence). V trimming: 8 bases; J trimming: 6 bases; junction bases outside the gene matches: 12. Written as DNA, the CDR3 is TGTGCCAGCCCAGAAGGAGACAGGGTTGATGGCTACACCTTC. Amino acid sequence: CASPEGDRVDGYTF.

The chain links TRBV30 to TRBJ2-1; D not resolved. Germline V gene sequence: CDR1 GTSNPN, CDR2 SVGIG (reference sequence). CDR3 length: 11 amino acids. V gave up 4 bases and J gave up 7 bases, with 8 bases separating them. The CDR3 protein is CAWTDRNEQFF. The CDR3 nucleotides are TGTGCCTGGACCGACCGGAATGAGCAGTTCTTC.

This chain joins TRBV6-6 and TRBJ1-5, with 8 bases aligning to TRBD1. Per the germline V gene, CDR1 is MNHNY and CDR2 is SVGAGI (reference sequence). The CDR3 extends over 16 amino acids. Trimming at V came to 5 bases and at J to 0 bases, leaving 6 bases not matched to a gene. CDR3 residues: CASSPTGVYSNQPQHF. In DNA form, the CDR3 reads TGTGCCAGCAGTCCGACAGGGGTATATAGCAATCAGCCCCAGCATTTT.

The chain has TRBV2 and TRBJ2-7; tentative D call: TRBD1 (5 bases). The germline V and J ends were trimmed by 5 bases and 3 bases, with 14 bases remaining between them. Germline V gene lookup returns CDR1 SNHLY and CDR2 FYNNEI. The CDR3 covers 14 residues. CDR3 region: CASSLGQGGYEQYF. CDR3 DNA: TGTGCCAGCAGTCTAGGGCAGGGCGGCTACGAGCAGTACTTC.